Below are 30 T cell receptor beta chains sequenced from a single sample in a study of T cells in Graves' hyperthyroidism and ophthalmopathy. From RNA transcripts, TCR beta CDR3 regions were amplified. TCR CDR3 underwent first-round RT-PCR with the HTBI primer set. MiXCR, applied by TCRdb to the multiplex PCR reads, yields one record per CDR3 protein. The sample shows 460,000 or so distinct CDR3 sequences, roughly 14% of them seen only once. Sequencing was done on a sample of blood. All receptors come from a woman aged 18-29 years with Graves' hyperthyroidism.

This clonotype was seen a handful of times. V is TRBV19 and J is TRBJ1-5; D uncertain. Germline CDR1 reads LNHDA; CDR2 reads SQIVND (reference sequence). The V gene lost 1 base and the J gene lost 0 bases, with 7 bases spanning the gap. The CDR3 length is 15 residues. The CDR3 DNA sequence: TGTGCCAGTAGTATAGGGTCAGTTAGCAATCAGCCCCAGCATTTT. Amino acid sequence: CASSIGSVSNQPQHF.

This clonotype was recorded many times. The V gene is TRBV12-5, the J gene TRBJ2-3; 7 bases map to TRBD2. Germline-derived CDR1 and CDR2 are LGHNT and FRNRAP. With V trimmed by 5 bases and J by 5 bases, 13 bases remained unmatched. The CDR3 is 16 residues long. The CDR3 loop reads CASGPPSLRGGDTQYF. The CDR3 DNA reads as TGTGCTAGTGGTCCCCCCTCTCTGCGCGGGGGAGATACGCAGTATTTT.

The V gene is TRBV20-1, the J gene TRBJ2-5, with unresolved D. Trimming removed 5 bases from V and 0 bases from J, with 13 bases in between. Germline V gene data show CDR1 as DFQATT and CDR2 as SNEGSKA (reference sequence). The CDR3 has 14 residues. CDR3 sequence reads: CSAQSPPYQETQYF. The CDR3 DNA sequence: TGCAGTGCTCAGAGCCCCCCGTACCAAGAGACCCAGTACTTC.

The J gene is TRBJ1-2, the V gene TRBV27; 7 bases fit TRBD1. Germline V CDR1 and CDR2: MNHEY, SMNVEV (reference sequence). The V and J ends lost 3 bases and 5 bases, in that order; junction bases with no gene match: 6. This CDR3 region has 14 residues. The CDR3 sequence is CASSFGGGWYGYTF. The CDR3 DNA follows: TGTGCCAGCAGTTTCGGAGGGGGCTGGTATGGCTACACCTTC.

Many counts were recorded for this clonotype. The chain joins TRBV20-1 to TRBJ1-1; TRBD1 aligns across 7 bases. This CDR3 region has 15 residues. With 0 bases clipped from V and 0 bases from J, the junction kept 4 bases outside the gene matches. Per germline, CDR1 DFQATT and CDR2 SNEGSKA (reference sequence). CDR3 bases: TGCAGTGCTAGAGATGAGGGGGCGATGAACACTGAAGCTTTCTTT. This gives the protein CSARDEGAMNTEAFF.

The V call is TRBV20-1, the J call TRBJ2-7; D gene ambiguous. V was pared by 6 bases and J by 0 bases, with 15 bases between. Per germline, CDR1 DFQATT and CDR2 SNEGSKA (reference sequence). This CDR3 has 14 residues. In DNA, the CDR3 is TGCAGTGCCCGGAGTGGGTCCAGCTCCTACGAGCAGTACGTC. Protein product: CSARSGSSSYEQYV.

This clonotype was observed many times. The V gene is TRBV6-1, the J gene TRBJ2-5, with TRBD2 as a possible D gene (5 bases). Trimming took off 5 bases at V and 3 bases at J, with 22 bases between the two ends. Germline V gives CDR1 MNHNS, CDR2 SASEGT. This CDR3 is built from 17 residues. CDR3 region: CASSSRDYTRREETQYF. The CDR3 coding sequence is TGTGCCAGCAGTTCCCGGGATTATACTAGGCGGGAAGAGACCCAGTACTTC.

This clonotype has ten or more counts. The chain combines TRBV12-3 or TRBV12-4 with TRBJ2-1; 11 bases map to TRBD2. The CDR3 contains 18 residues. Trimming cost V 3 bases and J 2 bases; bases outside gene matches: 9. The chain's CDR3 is CASSFGLAGGPTYNEQFF. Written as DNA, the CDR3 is TGTGCCAGCAGTTTTGGGCTAGCGGGAGGACCAACCTACAATGAGCAGTTCTTC.

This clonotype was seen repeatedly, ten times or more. CDR3 coding DNA: TGTGCCAGCAGCTTAACTAGCGGAAACGAGCAGTACTTC. Protein product: CASSLTSGNEQYF. V gene TRBV11-2 combines with J gene TRBJ2-7, with 8 positions matching TRBD2. The V segment lost 2 bases and the J segment 5 bases; nucleotides outside the gene matches: 2. This CDR3 has 13 amino acids. Germline V gene lookup returns CDR1 SGHAT and CDR2 FQNNGV.

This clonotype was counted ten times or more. This CDR3 is CSARDWASMADTQYF. The CDR3 DNA follows: TGCAGTGCTAGAGATTGGGCTAGCATGGCAGATACGCAGTATTTT. V is TRBV20-1 and J is TRBJ2-3; possible D gene TRBD2, 5 bases. This CDR3 spans 15 amino acids. Germline V gene data show CDR1 as DFQATT and CDR2 as SNEGSKA (reference sequence). Trimming took off 0 bases at V and 4 bases at J, with 14 bases between the two ends.

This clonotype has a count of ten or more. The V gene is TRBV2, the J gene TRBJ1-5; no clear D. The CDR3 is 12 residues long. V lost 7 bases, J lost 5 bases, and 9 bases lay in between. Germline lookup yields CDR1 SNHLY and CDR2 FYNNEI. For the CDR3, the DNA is TGTGCCAGCAACTTGGGTCATCAGCCCCAGCATTTT. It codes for CASNLGHQPQHF.

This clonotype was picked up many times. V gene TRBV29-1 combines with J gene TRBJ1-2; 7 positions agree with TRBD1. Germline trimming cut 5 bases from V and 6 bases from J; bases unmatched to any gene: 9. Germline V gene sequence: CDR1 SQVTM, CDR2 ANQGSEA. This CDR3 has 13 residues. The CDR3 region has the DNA TGCAGCGTTCTGGGCAGGGGGGCGGATGGCTACACCTTC. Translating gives CSVLGRGADGYTF.

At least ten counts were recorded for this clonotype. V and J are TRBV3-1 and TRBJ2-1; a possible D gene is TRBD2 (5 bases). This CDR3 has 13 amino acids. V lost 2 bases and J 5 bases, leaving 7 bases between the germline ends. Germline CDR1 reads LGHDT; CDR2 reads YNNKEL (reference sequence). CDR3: CASSQSTNNEQFF. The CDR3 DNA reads TGTGCCAGCAGCCAATCGACTAACAATGAGCAGTTCTTC.

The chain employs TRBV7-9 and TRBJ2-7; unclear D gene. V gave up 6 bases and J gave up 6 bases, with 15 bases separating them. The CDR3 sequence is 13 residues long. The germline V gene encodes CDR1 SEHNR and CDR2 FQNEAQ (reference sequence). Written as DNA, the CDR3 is TGTGCCAGCAGATTAACCTCTGGCGGCGAGCAGTACTTC. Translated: CASRLTSGGEQYF.

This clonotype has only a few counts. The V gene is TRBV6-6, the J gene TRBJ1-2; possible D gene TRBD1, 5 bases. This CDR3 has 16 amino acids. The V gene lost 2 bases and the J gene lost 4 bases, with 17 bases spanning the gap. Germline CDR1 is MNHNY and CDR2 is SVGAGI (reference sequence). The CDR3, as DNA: TGTGCCAGCAGTTACAGGGCGGGGGGTGAGGTCTATGGCTACACCTTC. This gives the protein CASSYRAGGEVYGYTF.

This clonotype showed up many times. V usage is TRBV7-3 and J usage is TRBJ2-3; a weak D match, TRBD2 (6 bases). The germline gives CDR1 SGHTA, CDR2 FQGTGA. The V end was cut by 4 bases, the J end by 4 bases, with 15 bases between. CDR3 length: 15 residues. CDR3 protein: CASSYSGTGADTQYF. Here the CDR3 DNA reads TGTGCCAGCAGCTATAGCGGAACGGGGGCAGATACGCAGTATTTT.

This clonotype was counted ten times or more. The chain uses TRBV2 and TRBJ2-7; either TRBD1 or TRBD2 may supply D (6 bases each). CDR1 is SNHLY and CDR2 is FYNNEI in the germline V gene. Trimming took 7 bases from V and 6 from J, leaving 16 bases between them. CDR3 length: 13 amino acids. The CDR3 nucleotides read TGTGCCAGCATCAGAGTTAAGGGGGGCGAGCAGTACTTC. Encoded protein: CASIRVKGGEQYF.

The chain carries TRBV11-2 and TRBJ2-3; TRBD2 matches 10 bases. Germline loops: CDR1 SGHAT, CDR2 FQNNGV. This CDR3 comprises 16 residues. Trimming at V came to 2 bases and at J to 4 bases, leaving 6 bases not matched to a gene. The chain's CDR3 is CASSLTSGKGADTQYF. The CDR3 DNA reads TGTGCCAGCAGCTTAACTAGCGGGAAAGGAGCAGATACGCAGTATTTT.

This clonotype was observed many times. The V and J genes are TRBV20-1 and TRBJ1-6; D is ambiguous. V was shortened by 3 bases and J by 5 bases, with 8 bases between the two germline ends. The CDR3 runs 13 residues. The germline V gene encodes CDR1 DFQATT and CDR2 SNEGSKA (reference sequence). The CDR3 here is CSASMGNNSPLHF. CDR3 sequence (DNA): TGCAGTGCTAGTATGGGAAATAATTCACCCCTCCACTTT.

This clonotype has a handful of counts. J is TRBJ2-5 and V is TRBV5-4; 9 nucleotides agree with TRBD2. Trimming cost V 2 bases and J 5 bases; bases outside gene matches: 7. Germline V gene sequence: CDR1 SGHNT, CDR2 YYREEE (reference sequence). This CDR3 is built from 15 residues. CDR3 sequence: CASSFQRGRGETQYF. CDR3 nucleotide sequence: TGTGCCAGCAGCTTTCAGCGCGGGAGGGGCGAGACCCAGTACTTC.

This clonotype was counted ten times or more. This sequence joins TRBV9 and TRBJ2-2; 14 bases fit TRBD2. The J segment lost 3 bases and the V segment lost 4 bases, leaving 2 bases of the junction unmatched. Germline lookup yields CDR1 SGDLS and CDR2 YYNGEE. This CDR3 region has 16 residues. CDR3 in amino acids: CASSPGLAGDTGELFF. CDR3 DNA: TGTGCCAGCAGCCCGGGACTAGCGGGAGACACCGGGGAGCTGTTTTTT.

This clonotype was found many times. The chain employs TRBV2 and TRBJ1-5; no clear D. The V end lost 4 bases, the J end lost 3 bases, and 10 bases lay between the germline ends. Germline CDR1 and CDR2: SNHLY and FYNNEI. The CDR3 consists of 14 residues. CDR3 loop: CASSGVSNNQPQHF. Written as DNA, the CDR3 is TGTGCCAGCAGTGGGGTTTCCAACAATCAGCCCCAGCATTTT.

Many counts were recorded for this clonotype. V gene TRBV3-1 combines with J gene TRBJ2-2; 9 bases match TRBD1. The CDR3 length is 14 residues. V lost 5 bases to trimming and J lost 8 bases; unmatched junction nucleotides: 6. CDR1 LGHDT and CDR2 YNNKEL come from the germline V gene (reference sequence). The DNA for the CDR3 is TGTGCCAGCAGCGCCAACAGGGGGCTTGGGGAGCTGTTTTTT. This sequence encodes CASSANRGLGELFF.

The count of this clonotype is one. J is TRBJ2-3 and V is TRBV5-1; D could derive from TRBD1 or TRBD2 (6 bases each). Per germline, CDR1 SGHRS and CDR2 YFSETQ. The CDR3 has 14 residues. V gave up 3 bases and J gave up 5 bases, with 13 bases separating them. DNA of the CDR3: TGCGCCAGCAGCTGGGGGGCAGCGAGAGATACGCAGTATTTT. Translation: CASSWGAARDTQYF. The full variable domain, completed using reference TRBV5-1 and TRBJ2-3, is KAGVTQTPRYLIKTRGQQVTLSCSPISGHRSVSWYQQTPGQGLQFLFEYFSETQRNKGNFPGRFSGRQFSNSRSEMNVSTLELGDSALYLCASSWGAARDTQYFGPGTRLTVL.

CDR3: CASSLDRVLSGELFF. The CDR3 DNA reads as TGTGCCAGCAGCTTGGACAGGGTGTTGAGCGGGGAGCTGTTTTTT. The chain carries TRBV5-8 and TRBJ2-2, with D possibly being TRBD1 (6 bases). Germline V lookup: CDR1 SGHTS, CDR2 YDEGEE. Trimming removed 0 bases from V and 7 bases from J, with 13 bases in between. CDR3 length: 15 residues.

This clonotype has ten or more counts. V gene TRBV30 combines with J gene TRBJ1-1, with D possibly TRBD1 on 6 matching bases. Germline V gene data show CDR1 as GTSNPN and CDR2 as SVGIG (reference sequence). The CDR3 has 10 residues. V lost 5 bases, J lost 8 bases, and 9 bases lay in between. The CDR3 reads CAWGQPEAFF. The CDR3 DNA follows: TGTGCCTGGGGACAGCCGGAAGCTTTCTTT.

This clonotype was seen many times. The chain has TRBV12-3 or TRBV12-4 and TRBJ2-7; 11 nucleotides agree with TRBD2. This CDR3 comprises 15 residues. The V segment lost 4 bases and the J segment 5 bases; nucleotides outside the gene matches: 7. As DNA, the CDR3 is TGTGCCAGCAGTTCCACTAGCGGGAGCCCGCACGAGCAGTACTTC. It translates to CASSSTSGSPHEQYF.

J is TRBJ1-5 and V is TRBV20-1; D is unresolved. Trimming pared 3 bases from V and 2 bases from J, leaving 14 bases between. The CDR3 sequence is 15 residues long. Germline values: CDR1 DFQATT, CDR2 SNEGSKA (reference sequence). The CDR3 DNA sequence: TGCAGTGCTAGCCCCTCCCGGACGCGCAATCAGCCCCAGCATTTT. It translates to CSASPSRTRNQPQHF.

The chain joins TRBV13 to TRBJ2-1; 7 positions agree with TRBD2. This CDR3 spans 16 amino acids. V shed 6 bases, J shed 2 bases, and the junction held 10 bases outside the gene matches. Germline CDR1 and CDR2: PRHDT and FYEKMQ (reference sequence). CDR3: CASRSSPSGAYNEQFF. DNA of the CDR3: TGTGCCAGCAGGTCCTCCCCTAGCGGAGCCTACAATGAGCAGTTCTTC.

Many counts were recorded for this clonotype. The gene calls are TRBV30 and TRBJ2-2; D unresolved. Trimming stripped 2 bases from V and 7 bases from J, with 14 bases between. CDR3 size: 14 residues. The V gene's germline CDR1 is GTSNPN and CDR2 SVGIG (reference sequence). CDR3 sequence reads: CAWSRLEYGGELFF. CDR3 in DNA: TGTGCCTGGAGTAGATTGGAGTATGGCGGGGAGCTGTTTTTT.